Sequencing of this TCR beta chain was carried out in a study of blood T cell repertoires in COVID-19 (dated by TCRdb to 2019 to 2021). With respect to the entire study: Samples from collaborators originated in the United States, Italy and Spain and spanned both the acute and convalescent phases of COVID-19. The prospective study material was composed of cDNA or gDNA derived from T cells, B-cell-depleted T cells, or PBMCs. Subjects who had been exposed to COVID-19, were actively infected with it, or had recovered from it provided the deeply sampled blood TCRbeta repertoires that made up the dataset. The repertoires were made available in a free public database intended to serve as a resource for research on the immune response to SARS-CoV-2. Samples were obtained from the ongoing ImmuneRACE study (first 160 participants) and from 1,000 to 1,500 subjects provided by 6 global collaborators. Sample metadata almost always included a de-identified subject ID, COVID-19 status, age in years and sex. HLA class I and class II types, where available, came from metadata supplied by the sample provider rather than from assay-based typing. Here is what the overall study found, with its caveats: The quantity of clinical and demographic metadata differed by source and by participant and was supplied without curation.

As to this clone: No antigen is known for it. Nothing much larger sits one base from this clone, and base qualities are not available.

TCRbeta CDR3 regions were amplified from genomic DNA by means of the immunoSEQ Assay, a bias-controlled multiplex PCR. The study's own analysis went as follows. The number of nucleated cells in each sample was estimated from the amplification of reference gene primers within the assay. Sequence reads were collapsed and filtered to measure the absolute abundance of every unique TCRbeta CDR3 rearrangement. For each sample, productive Simpson clonality was calculated by taking the square root of Simpson's diversity index across productive rearrangements. Held by TCRdb, this immuneACCESS table contains in-frame sequences only and omits some clones. Under half of the omission traces to an unresolved V gene where checked; the cause of the rest is unknown. Clonal size and the V and J genes are those of that table, whereas D and trimming came from the DNA. For this sample there are more than 85,000 clones; around 76% appear just once. Approximately 19% of the sample comes from the top ten.

V drops 0 bases and J drops 4 bases, leaving 12 bases in between. CDR1 and CDR2, looked up from the germline V gene (reference sequence), are LGHDT and YNNKEL. There are 15 amino acids in the CDR3, from cysteine to phenylalanine inclusive. CDR3 DNA is the only sequence kept; it has 45 bases, read in frame from the first base. The collaborating institutions used their own protocols to collect whole blood in K2EDTA tubes. Collaborator samples were shipped for TCRbeta analysis as frozen whole blood, isolated PBMCs, or DNA extracted from either sample type. The origin of this receptor is a woman aged 70-85 years with acute or convalescent COVID-19. This receptor chain uses TRBV3-1 (or the pseudogene TRBV3-2) and TRBJ1-1; too little of a D gene remains to name it. Sequenced: peripheral blood. The nucleotides are TGTGCCAGCAGCCAAGACGGAGGTTGGGCCACTGAAGCTTTCTTT. This codes for CASSQDGGWATEAFF.